Presented here are 27 T cell receptor beta chains from one specimen sequenced in a study of cytomegalovirus exposure and HLA in healthy donors. Primers included in the PCR were 60 Vbeta and 13 Jbeta primers. The protocol was immunoSEQ multiplex PCR, while the TCRdb copy is restricted to in-frame clones and leaves out a portion. The table includes roughly 190,000 clones, around 86% detected once. The source material was PBMCs. The origin of the receptors is a woman between 18 and 30 years old in good health and CMV-seronegative.

The V gene is TRBV4-1, the J gene TRBJ1-3, with a weak D call TRBD1 (6 bases). The germline V gene has CDR1 MGHRA and CDR2 YSYEKL. This CDR3 spans 18 amino acids. V lost 0 bases and J 1 base, leaving 16 bases between the germline ends. The CDR3 protein is CASSQDRMGALSGNTIYF. CDR3 DNA: TGCGCCAGCAGCCAAGATCGCATGGGGGCCCTTTCTGGAAACACCATATATTTT.

In its sample, this clone was seen once. This sequence joins TRBV5-1 and TRBJ2-1; 12 bases map to TRBD2. V lost 5 bases to trimming and J lost 6 bases; unmatched junction nucleotides: 6. CDR1 and CDR2 (germline): SGHRS, YFSETQ. The CDR3 contains 15 residues. CDR3 nucleotides: TGCGCCAGCAGACCTAGGACTAGCGGGACCAATGAGCAGTTCTTC. Its translation is CASRPRTSGTNEQFF.

V and J are TRBV5-6 and TRBJ2-7; 7 bases are shared with TRBD2. The trim removed 4 bases at V and 5 bases at J, leaving 15 bases unmatched. The V gene's germline CDR1 is SGHDT and CDR2 YYEEEE. The CDR3 loop spans 16 amino acids. The CDR3 DNA sequence: TGTGCCAGCAGCCTTACGGGAGGAGGTTGGATGGACGAGCAGTACTTC. Its translation is CASSLTGGGWMDEQYF.

V and J are TRBV27 and TRBJ2-5; 10 bases match TRBD1. The junction had 5 bases not matched to a gene; V was cut back by 3 bases and J by 4 bases. CDR3 size: 15 residues. Germline values: CDR1 MNHEY, CDR2 SMNVEV (reference sequence). The CDR3 DNA follows: TGTGCCAGCAGTTTCCGGGACAGGGGACGAGAGACCCAGTACTTC. It specifies CASSFRDRGRETQYF.

The chain employs TRBV7-6 and TRBJ2-1; 14 bases line up with TRBD2. Germline V gives CDR1 SGHVS, CDR2 FNYEAQ. This CDR3 contains 15 residues. Germline trimming cut 5 bases from V and 6 bases from J; bases unmatched to any gene: 3. This chain's CDR3 is CASSGGLAGGNEQFF. Written as DNA, the CDR3 is TGTGCCAGCAGCGGTGGACTAGCGGGAGGCAATGAGCAGTTCTTC.

The V call is TRBV2, the J call TRBJ1-4, with D uncertain. The germline V gene encodes CDR1 SNHLY and CDR2 FYNNEI. This CDR3 spans 14 amino acids. V lost 6 bases, J lost 8 bases, and 16 bases lay in between. In nucleotides, the CDR3 is TGTGCCAGCAGCGCCTTTGGCCGAGGGGAAAAACTGTTTTTT. Encoded protein: CASSAFGRGEKLFF.

J is TRBJ1-5 and V is TRBV7-2, with D maybe TRBD1 (5 bases). Germline values: CDR1 SGHTA, CDR2 FQGNSA. Trimming stripped 5 bases from V and 5 bases from J, with 19 bases between. This CDR3 comprises 16 residues. CDR3 loop: CASSPGVALGHQPQHF. The CDR3 DNA reads as TGTGCCAGCAGCCCTGGGGTCGCCTTGGGGCATCAGCCCCAGCATTTT.

J is TRBJ1-1 and V is TRBV19; TRBD1 might be the D (6 bases). CDR3 length: 14 amino acids. Germline V gene data show CDR1 as LNHDA and CDR2 as SQIVND (reference sequence). Trimming removed 5 bases from V and 1 base from J, with 11 bases in between. DNA for the CDR3: TGTGCCAGTAGTTACCTGGACAGGAACACTGAAGCTTTCTTT. Amino acid sequence: CASSYLDRNTEAFF.

The genes are TRBV28 and TRBJ2-3, with D hard to call. V lost 1 base, J lost 3 bases, and 11 bases lay in between. Germline V gives CDR1 MDHEN, CDR2 SYDVKM. CDR3 length equals 15 residues. CDR3 in amino acids: CASSLSRAGTDTQYF. The CDR3 DNA reads as TGTGCCAGCAGTTTATCCCGAGCCGGGACAGATACGCAGTATTTT.

CDR3 nucleotide sequence: TGTGCCAGCAGCTTAGAGGGGCAGGGGAATCAGCCCCAGCATTTT. Its translation is CASSLEGQGNQPQHF. The rearrangement links TRBV7-9 to TRBJ1-5; D possibly corresponds to TRBD1 (6 bases). With 1 base removed from V and 4 bases from J, the gap between germline ends came to 11 bases. This CDR3 has 15 residues. Germline lookup yields CDR1 SEHNR and CDR2 FQNEAQ (reference sequence).

This clone was seen more than once but under ten times. The chain recombines TRBV6-1 with TRBJ2-6; 11 bases line up with TRBD1. The CDR3 consists of 17 residues. With V trimmed by 3 bases and J by 0 bases, 1 base remained unmatched. Per germline, CDR1 MNHNS and CDR2 SASEGT. The CDR3 sequence is CASSEGTGGSGANVLTF. In DNA, the CDR3 is TGTGCCAGCAGTGAGGGGACAGGGGGCTCTGGGGCCAACGTCCTGACTTTC.

CDR3 amino acids: CASVRDRASDTQYF. The CDR3 DNA reads TGTGCCAGCGTCCGGGACAGGGCCTCCGATACGCAGTATTTT. The chain employs TRBV6-1 and TRBJ2-3; 9 nucleotides agree with TRBD1. Germline CDR1 reads MNHNS; CDR2 reads SASEGT. J gave up 6 bases and V 8 bases, and 9 bases lay outside the gene matches. There are 14 residues in the CDR3.

The chain carries TRBV5-6 and TRBJ2-3; 7 nucleotides line up with TRBD2. CDR3 length: 15 residues. Germline V gives CDR1 SGHDT, CDR2 YYEEEE. Trimming cost V 3 bases and J 1 base; bases outside gene matches: 5. The CDR3 loop is CASSSTGGGTDTQYF. As DNA, the CDR3 is TGTGCCAGCAGCTCTACGGGAGGAGGCACAGATACGCAGTATTTT.

As to this clone: A read error may produce the germline difference seen at one junction end. The chain uses TRBV7-7 and TRBJ1-3; D gene unclear. Germline values: CDR1 SSHAT, CDR2 FNYEAQ (reference sequence). CDR3 length: 15 residues. The chain's CDR3 is CASSSGVSSGNTIYF. The CDR3 DNA sequence: TGTGCTAGCAGCTCCGGAGTCAGCTCTGGAAACACCATATATTTT.

The chain joins TRBV15 to TRBJ2-5; 13 bases are a match to TRBD2. The junction had 7 bases not matched to a gene; V was cut back by 1 base and J by 2 bases. Germline loops: CDR1 LNHNV, CDR2 YYDKDF (reference sequence). The CDR3 is made up of 18 amino acids. The CDR3 region has the DNA TGTGCCACCAGCAGAGTCACTAGCGGGGGGGTGGATCAAGAGACCCAGTACTTC. Translating gives CATSRVTSGGVDQETQYF.

Only one count was recorded for this clone. The chain is built from TRBV7-6 and TRBJ2-7, with a weak D call TRBD1 (7 bases). The germline V gene encodes CDR1 SGHVS and CDR2 FNYEAQ. Trimming pared 3 bases from V and 2 bases from J, leaving 11 bases between. The CDR3 covers 14 residues. DNA for the CDR3: TGTGCCAGCAGCTTGGACAGGACTACCTACGAGCAGTACTTC. This sequence encodes CASSLDRTTYEQYF. Full variable domain (remainder filled in from reference TRBV7-6 and TRBJ2-7): GAGVSQSPRYKVTKRGQDVALRCDPISGHVSLYWYRQALGQGPEFLTYFNYEAQQDKSGLPNDRFSAERPEGSISTLTIQRTEQRDSAMYRCASSLDRTTYEQYFGPGTRLTVT.

The rearrangement uses TRBV30 and TRBJ1-1, with 7 bases lining up with TRBD1. Losses at the gene ends were 4 bases for V and 8 bases for J; bases not matched to a gene: 7. There are 12 residues in the CDR3. Germline CDR1 is GTSNPN and CDR2 is SVGIG (reference sequence). CDR3 bases: TGTGCCTGGATCCTGCAGGGGGAAGAAGCTTTCTTT. Translation gives CAWILQGEEAFF.

CDR3 DNA sequence: TGTGCCAGCAGGGGGACAGGGGGCACCGATGGCTACACCTTC. Translating gives CASRGTGGTDGYTF. The chain recombines TRBV27 with TRBJ1-2, with 12 bases aligning to TRBD1. With V trimmed by 6 bases and J by 6 bases, 5 bases remained unmatched. The CDR3 spans 14 residues. Germline-derived CDR1 and CDR2 are MNHEY and SMNVEV (reference sequence).

The J gene is TRBJ2-5, the V gene TRBV11-2; TRBD1 aligns across 9 bases. The germline CDR1 and CDR2 sequences are SGHAT and FQNNGV. Germline trimming cut 1 base from V and 3 bases from J; bases unmatched to any gene: 9. This CDR3 region has 17 residues. For the CDR3, the DNA is TGTGCCAGCAGCTTAGGACTAACAGGGGGCTCTGAAGAGACCCAGTACTTC. Translating gives CASSLGLTGGSEETQYF.

V is TRBV11-3 and J is TRBJ2-7; 8 nucleotides align to TRBD2. Germline CDR1 is SGHNT and CDR2 is YENEEA. V gave up 1 base and J gave up 2 bases; unmatched junction bases: 7. The CDR3 has 16 amino acids. The CDR3 region is CASSLAYGGRTYEQYF. CDR3 DNA sequence: TGTGCCAGCAGCTTAGCGTATGGCGGGAGGACCTACGAGCAGTACTTC.

The chain has TRBV19 and TRBJ1-5, with TRBD1 matching over 7 bases. With V trimmed by 4 bases and J by 4 bases, 13 bases remained unmatched. Germline V gene sequence: CDR1 LNHDA, CDR2 SQIVND (reference sequence). The CDR3 contains 17 residues. CDR3 amino acids: CASSNEPATGWNQPQHF. The CDR3, as DNA: TGTGCCAGTAGTAACGAGCCTGCGACAGGGTGGAATCAGCCCCAGCATTTT. Looking up the rest from reference TRBV19 and TRBJ1-5 gives the full variable domain: DGGITQSPKYLFRKEGQNVTLSCEQNLNHDAMYWYRQDPGQGLRLIYYSQIVNDFQKGDIAEGYSVSREKKESFPLTVTSAQKNPTAFYLCASSNEPATGWNQPQHFGDGTRLSIL.

The J gene is TRBJ1-2, the V gene TRBV7-2, with 7 bases lining up with TRBD1. J lost 3 bases, V lost 5 bases, and 6 bases had no gene match. The CDR3 runs to 14 residues. Germline V lookup: CDR1 SGHTA, CDR2 FQGNSA. The CDR3 loop reads CASSGRQGDYGYTF. CDR3 bases: TGTGCCAGCAGCGGACGACAGGGTGACTATGGCTACACCTTC.

The chain carries TRBV6-5 and TRBJ2-7, with 9 bases lining up with TRBD1. The V gene end was trimmed by 0 bases and the J gene end by 7 bases; junction bases not matched to a gene: 10. Germline assignment: CDR1 MNHEY and CDR2 SVGAGI. The CDR3 extends over 16 amino acids. The CDR3 spells CASSYSRRTGVEEQYF. DNA of the CDR3: TGTGCCAGCAGTTACTCGAGACGGACAGGGGTAGAAGAGCAGTACTTC.

This chain joins TRBV7-2 and TRBJ2-2, with 9 bases aligning to TRBD2. Germline V CDR1 and CDR2: SGHTA, FQGNSA. The CDR3 is 17 amino acids. V lost 5 bases to trimming and J lost 1 base; unmatched junction nucleotides: 8. Written as DNA, the CDR3 is TGTGCCAGCAGCCTCCCTAGCGGGGTGGGGAACACCGGGGAGCTGTTTTTT. Translated, it gives CASSLPSGVGNTGELFF.

The chain employs TRBV4-1 and TRBJ2-5, with 8 positions matching TRBD1. The V and J ends lost 3 bases and 7 bases, in that order; junction bases with no gene match: 13. The CDR3 runs to 16 residues. CDR1 and CDR2 from the germline V gene are MGHRA and YSYEKL. This chain's CDR3 is CASSHPPGQGWVTQYF. The CDR3 region has the DNA TGCGCCAGCAGCCACCCCCCCGGACAGGGTTGGGTGACCCAGTACTTC.

The CDR3 sequence: CAMGQGTDTQYF. CDR3 nucleotides: TGTGCCATGGGACAGGGGACAGATACGCAGTATTTT. This chain joins TRBV10-3 and TRBJ2-3; 10 positions match TRBD1. Germline V gives CDR1 ENHRY, CDR2 SYGVKD. V was clipped by 9 bases and J by 3 bases; unmatched bases: 0. The CDR3 covers 12 residues.

This chain uses TRBV6-1 with TRBJ1-2; 7 bases are shared with TRBD1. The length of the CDR3 is 14 residues. Germline V lookup: CDR1 MNHNS, CDR2 SASEGT. V shed 2 bases and J 4 bases; nucleotides not matched to a gene: 4. The CDR3 sequence: CASSERGDSYGYTF. CDR3 coding DNA: TGTGCCAGCAGTGAAAGGGGGGACAGCTATGGCTACACCTTC.